The T cell receptor (beta chain) described here comes from a study of shared clonotypes between healthy human individuals. In the case of this clone: Its antigen is still unknown. This could be a read error, since a much larger clone is one nucleotide away.

The study's findings and limits: Sequencing depth was expected to affect clonotype sharing among donors. The authors sampled blood alone, and tissue repertoires likely differ.

Method: immunoSEQ multiplex PCR; TCRdb's copy keeps in-frame clones and lacks some. The repertoire consists of about half a million clones, with 79% occurring once and the leading ten covering over 10%. Germline CDR1 SGDLS, CDR2 YYNGEE. V was pared by 3 bases and J by 0 bases, with 3 bases of the junction left unmatched. CDR3 length: 15 amino acids. The source is a woman in her 40s in good health. Some clones in this sample may be carry-over from other donors' samples. The gene calls are TRBV9 and TRBJ2-3; 8 nucleotides agree with TRBD2. Sequencing input: PBMCs. In DNA form, the CDR3 reads TGTGCCAGCAGCGCCTCTAGCGGGAGCACAGATACGCAGTATTTT. Its translation: CASSASSGSTDTQYF.